These 14 T cell receptor beta chains originate from one sample sequenced in a study of T cells in women clearing cervical HPV infection. TCRdb's copy holds only in-frame clones and misses some; the assay was immunoSEQ multiplex PCR. The sample totals some 39,000 clones. What was sequenced was blood buffy coat. All receptors come from a woman between 18 and 75 years old with a cervical HPV16 infection that either progressed to CIN3+ or cleared (not recorded which).

A remark on this clone: Coverage ceases 3 residues before the CDR3 finishes, and the germline J gene fills in the end. The genes are TRBV29-1 and TRBJ1-2; 11 bases agree with TRBD1. Germline CDR1 and CDR2: SQVTM and ANQGSEA. This CDR3 contains 12 residues. The DNA read from the CDR3 is TGCAGCGTTGGGACAGGGGGCTCGAGC. Translation: CSVGTGGSS. The CDR3 in full is CSVGTGGSSYTF.

With regard to this clone: Sequencing ends 3 residues short of the CDR3 end; the germline J gene provides the rest. The genes are TRBV7-9 and TRBJ1-2, with D perhaps matching TRBD1 (5 bases). This CDR3 is built from 13 residues. The V gene's germline CDR1 is SEHNR and CDR2 FQNEAQ (reference sequence). This CDR3 reads CASSPAVGHDYTF. The DNA read from the CDR3 is TGTGCCAGCAGCCCGGCGGTGGGGCATGAC. Looking up the rest from reference TRBV7-9 and TRBJ1-2 gives the full variable domain: DTGVSQNPRHKITKRGQNVTFRCDPISEHNRLYWYRQTLGQGPEFLTYFQNEAQLEKSRLLSDRFSAERPKGSFSTLEIQRTEQGDSAMYLCASSPAVGHDYTFGSGTRLTVV.

The sequenced part of the CDR3 DNA is TGTGCCAGCAGTTTGTCAGTAGCGAGGTACGAG. It encodes CASSLSVARYE. The full CDR3 sequence reads CASSLSVARYEQYF. The chain recombines TRBV12-3 or TRBV12-4 with TRBJ2-7, with D tentatively TRBD2 (5 bases). The CDR3 extends 3 residues past the end of the read, so its final part is completed from the germline J gene. The CDR3 loop spans 14 amino acids. V was trimmed by 3 bases and J by 4 bases, leaving 13 bases between them.

In regard to this clone: The read halts 3 residues ahead of the CDR3 end, with the missing end drawn from the germline J gene. The chain couples TRBV2 to TRBJ1-2, with 7 bases matching TRBD1. The CDR3 runs 11 residues. Trimming removed 8 bases from V and 6 bases from J; junction bases left unmatched: 3. Germline CDR1 is SNHLY and CDR2 is FYNNEI. The CDR3 bases that were read are TGTGCCAGCTACAGGGGTAATGGC. Translated: CASYRGNG. The CDR3 as a whole reads CASYRGNGYTF.

To note about this clone: The observed sequence ends 3 residues before the CDR3 terminus, with the missing tail filled in from the germline J gene. This chain connects TRBV11-2 to TRBJ2-1, with TRBD2 as a possible D gene (6 bases). Germline-derived CDR1 and CDR2 are SGHAT and FQNNGV. V lost 0 bases to trimming and J lost 7 bases, with 10 bases between them. There are 14 residues in the CDR3. The chain's CDR3 is CASSLELARNEQFF. Incomplete CDR3 DNA: TGTGCCAGCAGCTTAGAGCTAGCGAGGAATGAG.

The DNA read from the CDR3 is TGTGCCAGTAGTATAAACAGCGGGGGGACAATTGCGAACACCGGGGAG. It is translated as CASSINSGGTIANTGE. In full, the CDR3 reads CASSINSGGTIANTGELFF. V gene TRBV19 combines with J gene TRBJ2-2; 9 positions agree with TRBD2. The read ends 3 residues before the CDR3 terminus; that terminus is restored from the germline J gene. Unmatched junction bases numbered 10, after V lost 2 bases and J lost 0 bases. Germline assignment: CDR1 LNHDA and CDR2 SQIVND (reference sequence). This CDR3 is 19 amino acids long.

With respect to this clone: Read data end 3 residues before the CDR3 end; the end is taken from the germline J gene. The genes are TRBV20-1 and TRBJ2-1; a possible D gene is TRBD2 (6 bases). V dropped 3 bases and J dropped 0 bases, with 9 bases sitting between them. CDR1 DFQATT and CDR2 SNEGSKA come from the germline V gene (reference sequence). The CDR3 has 14 residues. CDR3: CSARDGGSYNEQFF. The covered CDR3 bases are TGCAGTGCTAGGGACGGGGGCTCCTACAATGAG.

This chain's CDR3 is CASSIVLSPDYDYTF. CDR3 DNA (partial): TGTGCCAGTAGTATAGTCCTCTCGCCTGACTACGAC. This sequence joins TRBV19 and TRBJ1-2, with D hard to call. Coverage ceases 3 residues before the CDR3 finishes, and the germline J gene fills in the end. CDR1 and CDR2 (germline): LNHDA, SQIVND (reference sequence). The CDR3 spans 15 residues.

Regarding this clone: The CDR3 extends 3 residues past the end of the read, so its final part is completed from the germline J gene. The chain employs TRBV6-4 and TRBJ2-1; 9 bases are a match to TRBD2. The CDR3 sequence is 15 residues long. Germline CDR1 reads MRHNA; CDR2 reads SNTAGT. With V trimmed by 4 bases and J by 5 bases, 6 bases remained unmatched. This CDR3 is CASSAGGGANNEQFF. Partial CDR3 DNA: TGTGCCAGCAGTGCCGGCGGGGGGGCAAACAATGAG.

As concerns this clone: Read data end 3 residues before the CDR3 end; the end is taken from the germline J gene. The V and J genes are TRBV7-8 and TRBJ2-3; possible D gene TRBD1, 6 bases. This CDR3 contains 16 residues. Per the germline V gene, CDR1 is SGHVS and CDR2 is FQNEAQ. The CDR3 protein is CASSLPPGADQETQYF. The DNA read from the CDR3 is TGTGCCAGCAGCTTACCCCCAGGGGCCGACCAAGAGACG.

About this clone: Read data end 3 residues before the CDR3 end; the end is taken from the germline J gene. The chain carries TRBV29-1 and TRBJ1-2, with a tentative D call TRBD1 (5 bases). Germline CDR1 and CDR2: SQVTM and ANQGSEA. The CDR3 extends over 12 amino acids. The CDR3 here is CSVAQGLGDYTF. The CDR3 bases that were read are TGCAGCGTTGCCCAGGGTTTAGGCGAC.

Points on this clone: The sequence runs out 3 residues before the end of the CDR3; the remainder is reconstructed from the germline J gene. This chain joins TRBV6-2 or TRBV6-3 and TRBJ1-5; a possible D gene is TRBD1 (6 bases). This CDR3 is built from 17 residues. V lost 4 bases and J lost 2, with 18 bases in between. Germline-derived CDR1 and CDR2 are MNHEY and SVGEGT. CDR3: CASSSRPTGTRNQPQHF. The covered CDR3 bases are TGTGCCAGCAGTTCCCGCCCCACAGGGACCCGCAATCAGCCC.

Comments on this clone: Read data end 3 residues before the CDR3 end; the end is taken from the germline J gene. The rearrangement uses TRBV19 and TRBJ1-6; possible D gene TRBD1, 5 bases. CDR1 and CDR2 (germline): LNHDA, SQIVND (reference sequence). The CDR3 consists of 15 residues. V lost 7 bases, J lost 7 bases, and 17 bases lay in between. The sequenced part of the CDR3 DNA is TGTGCCAGTAATACAGGCGGTGAAATAAATTCACCC. Translation gives CASNTGGEINSP. The CDR3 as a whole reads CASNTGGEINSPLHF.

Remarks on this clone: The read terminates 3 residues before the CDR3 end, so the remaining end is supplied by the germline J gene. The chain couples TRBV15 to TRBJ2-5; a weak D match, TRBD2 (5 bases). The CDR3 contains 15 residues. Germline V lookup: CDR1 LNHNV, CDR2 YYDKDF (reference sequence). V was trimmed by 6 bases and J by 5 bases, leaving 19 bases between them. The covered CDR3 bases are TGTGCCACCAGGAGTCGGGCGTCCGGGGTGGAGACC. Its translation: CATRSRASGVET. The entire CDR3 protein reads CATRSRASGVETQYF.